Each of the 21 T cell receptor beta chains below was sequenced from the same sample in a study of shared clonotypes between healthy human individuals. The protocol was immunoSEQ multiplex PCR, while the TCRdb copy is restricted to in-frame clones and leaves out a portion. This table has about 79,000 clones, 62% appearing once. The sample was memory CD8+ T cells sorted from blood. Subset noted: CD45RO+ cells pooled with CCR7-negative TemRA cells. The receptors shown here come from a man in his thirties or forties in good health.

The V call is TRBV5-8, the J call TRBJ2-6; a possible D gene is TRBD1 (6 bases). Germline V CDR1 and CDR2: SGHTS, YDEGEE. The CDR3 loop spans 16 amino acids. The germline V and J ends were trimmed by 4 bases and 0 bases, with 11 bases remaining between them. CDR3 amino acids: CASSPTGNSGANVLTF. In DNA, the CDR3 is TGTGCCAGCAGCCCAACAGGGAACTCTGGGGCCAACGTCCTGACTTTC.

This clone has only a few counts. Distinct nucleotide sequences in the sample also encode this CDR3. This chain connects TRBV28 to TRBJ1-5, with D hard to call. The germline V and J ends were trimmed by 4 bases and 0 bases, with 7 bases remaining between them. Germline V gives CDR1 MDHEN, CDR2 SYDVKM. CDR3 size: 14 residues. In DNA form, the CDR3 reads TGTGCCAGCAGTTCGGGGTATAGCAATCAGCCCCAGCATTTT. It translates to CASSSGYSNQPQHF. The full variable domain, rest sourced from reference TRBV28 and TRBJ1-5, is DVKVTQSSRYLVKRTGEKVFLECVQDMDHENMFWYRQDPGLGLRLIYFSYDVKMKEKGDIPEGYSVSREKKERFSLILESASTNQTSMYLCASSSGYSNQPQHFGDGTRLSIL.

This clone was detected a few times. The CDR3 nucleotides read TGTGCCAGCAGCTTAGGGCCGAGCTCCTACAATGAGCAGTTCTTC. Its translation: CASSLGPSSYNEQFF. The chain combines TRBV11-2 with TRBJ2-1; D remains unclear. This CDR3 comprises 15 residues. In germline, CDR1 is SGHAT, CDR2 FQNNGV. Trimming stripped 1 base from V and 0 bases from J, with 7 bases between.

This clone was seen a handful of times. The chain couples TRBV4-1 to TRBJ2-5; 11 bases align to TRBD2. V shed 0 bases and J 6 bases; nucleotides not matched to a gene: 6. The CDR3 covers 16 residues. Germline V gives CDR1 MGHRA, CDR2 YSYEKL. CDR3 loop: CASSQDTSGSTKTQYF. As DNA, the CDR3 is TGCGCCAGCAGCCAAGATACTAGCGGGAGTACGAAGACCCAGTACTTC.

The count of this clone is one. This sequence joins TRBV5-6 and TRBJ1-3; D unresolved. Trimming pared 1 base from V and 0 bases from J, leaving 8 bases between. This CDR3 has 15 residues. CDR1 and CDR2 from the germline V gene are SGHDT and YYEEEE. The CDR3 spells CASSLTVSSGNTIYF. The CDR3 nucleotides are TGTGCCAGCAGCTTGACAGTCAGCTCTGGAAACACCATATATTTT.

CDR3 region: CASSPRGTENTGELFF. DNA of the CDR3: TGTGCCAGCAGCCCGCGGGGGACGGAAAACACCGGGGAGCTGTTTTTT. The chain uses TRBV28 and TRBJ2-2; 7 bases are shared with TRBD2. The trim removed 6 bases at V and 2 bases at J, leaving 9 bases unmatched. CDR3 size: 16 residues. Germline lookup yields CDR1 MDHEN and CDR2 SYDVKM.

The CDR3 DNA sequence: TGTGCCAGCAGCTCCGCAGTGGGGGCCCACGAGCAGTACTTC. This encodes CASSSAVGAHEQYF. This chain connects TRBV5-5 to TRBJ2-7, with D tentatively TRBD1 (6 bases). This CDR3 contains 14 residues. V was cut by 3 bases and J by 5 bases, with 15 bases left in between. Germline lookup yields CDR1 SGHKS and CDR2 YYEKEE (reference sequence).

The chain combines TRBV4-1 with TRBJ2-7; TRBD2 matches at 7 bases. The V segment lost 1 base and the J segment 0 bases; nucleotides outside the gene matches: 15. The CDR3 contains 19 residues. Germline V lookup: CDR1 MGHRA, CDR2 YSYEKL. CDR3 protein: CASSQAKSRLAVSSYEQYF. DNA of the CDR3: TGCGCCAGCAGCCAAGCAAAGAGCCGACTAGCTGTCAGCTCCTACGAGCAGTACTTC.

The chain uses TRBV7-9 and TRBJ2-5; 9 bases are shared with TRBD1. This CDR3 region has 19 residues. The V gene's germline CDR1 is SEHNR and CDR2 FQNEAQ (reference sequence). The V gene end was trimmed by 4 bases and the J gene end by 4 bases; junction bases not matched to a gene: 19. CDR3 in DNA: TGTGCCAGCAGCTCCCCACAAGTTAATCCGGGACAGGGTCGAGAGACCCAGTACTTC. It translates to CASSSPQVNPGQGRETQYF.

This chain joins TRBV19 and TRBJ1-4, with unresolved D. The length of the CDR3 is 15 residues. Germline V gives CDR1 LNHDA, CDR2 SQIVND (reference sequence). Trimming pared 5 bases from V and 7 bases from J, leaving 17 bases between. As DNA, the CDR3 is TGTGCCAGTAGTCTTTCCCCAAACTCGGGTGAAAAACTGTTTTTT. Encoded protein: CASSLSPNSGEKLFF.

A remark on this clone: The identical CDR3 is also encoded by other nucleotide sequences in the sample. J is TRBJ2-7 and V is TRBV15; the D is unclear. The germline gives CDR1 LNHNV, CDR2 YYDKDF (reference sequence). Trimming stripped 4 bases from V and 0 bases from J, with 7 bases between. The CDR3 spans 13 residues. The CDR3 DNA reads TGTGCCACCAGCAAGGACCTCTCCTACGAGCAGTACTTC. Translating gives CATSKDLSYEQYF.

This chain uses TRBV9 with TRBJ2-1; perhaps TRBD1 as D (6 bases). The CDR3 sequence is 15 residues long. V shed 1 base and J shed 4 bases, with 12 bases lying between them. CDR1 is SGDLS and CDR2 is YYNGEE in the germline V gene. DNA of the CDR3: TGTGCCAGCAGCGTATTTGGGGGCCAGTACAATGAGCAGTTCTTC. This codes for CASSVFGGQYNEQFF.

The J gene is TRBJ2-7, the V gene TRBV14; 9 positions agree with TRBD2. Germline V gene lookup returns CDR1 SGHDN and CDR2 FVKESK. Trimming at V came to 2 bases and at J to 3 bases, leaving 11 bases not matched to a gene. CDR3 length: 17 residues. CDR3: CASSQWFLAGRFYEQYF. The CDR3 DNA is TGTGCCAGCAGCCAATGGTTCCTAGCGGGACGATTCTACGAGCAGTACTTC.

This clone has at least ten counts. This sequence joins TRBV11-2 and TRBJ2-1, with TRBD2 matching 11 bases. CDR1 and CDR2 (germline): SGHAT, FQNNGV. The CDR3 length is 14 residues. Trimming cost V 7 bases and J 4 bases; bases outside gene matches: 3. The CDR3 DNA sequence: TGTGCCAGCATAGGACTAGCGGGTTACAATGAGCAGTTCTTC. Its protein product is CASIGLAGYNEQFF.

This clone was counted at least ten times. This chain links TRBV5-6 with TRBJ1-2; D perhaps matches TRBD1 (5 bases). The CDR3 spans 14 residues. V shed 0 bases and J shed 3 bases, with 9 bases lying between them. CDR1 SGHDT and CDR2 YYEEEE come from the germline V gene. CDR3 residues: CASSLVEGDYGYTF. In DNA, the CDR3 is TGTGCCAGCAGCTTGGTTGAAGGGGACTATGGCTACACCTTC. The full variable domain, with the rest looked up from reference TRBV5-6 and TRBJ1-2, is DAGVTQSPTHLIKTRGQQVTLRCSPKSGHDTVSWYQQALGQGPQFIFQYYEEEERQRGNFPDRFSGHQFPNYSSELNVNALLLGDSALYLCASSLVEGDYGYTFGSGTRLTVV.

This clone was observed a few times. The chain joins TRBV15 to TRBJ2-1; 7 bases are a match to TRBD2. The CDR3 is 15 residues long. V trimming: 2 bases; J trimming: 3 bases; junction bases outside the gene matches: 4. The germline V gene has CDR1 LNHNV and CDR2 YYDKDF (reference sequence). The CDR3 is CATSRLAEDYNEQFF. DNA for the CDR3: TGTGCCACCAGCAGACTAGCGGAGGACTACAATGAGCAGTTCTTC. Full variable domain (outside the CDR3, taken from reference TRBV15 and TRBJ2-1): DAMVIQNPRYQVTQFGKPVTLSCSQTLNHNVMYWYQQKSSQAPKLLFHYYDKDFNNEADTPDNFQSRRPNTSFCFLDIRSPGLGDTAMYLCATSRLAEDYNEQFFGPGTRLTVL.

The chain employs TRBV28 and TRBJ1-1; no clear D. The CDR3 has 10 amino acids. Germline V CDR1 and CDR2: MDHEN, SYDVKM. V was clipped by 6 bases and J by 7 bases, with 6 bases between them. The CDR3 DNA reads as TGTGCCAGCAGCCGCAATGAAGCTTTCTTT. The encoded protein is CASSRNEAFF.

This clone was detected only once. The junction shows a germline mismatch at one end, possibly a read error. This sample also contains other DNA sequences that code for the same CDR3. This sequence joins TRBV7-8 and TRBJ1-2; the match to TRBD1 covers 7 bases. CDR3 length: 15 residues. Germline V gene lookup returns CDR1 SGHVS and CDR2 FQNEAQ. CDR3 amino acids: CASSEWAGGDYGYTF. The DNA of the CDR3 is TGTGCCAGCAGCGAATGGGCAGGGGGGGACTATGGCTACACTTTC. The full variable domain, in which reference TRBV7-8 and TRBJ1-2 provide the parts outside the CDR3, is GAGVSQSPRYKVAKRGQDVALRCDPISGHVSLFWYQQALGQGPEFLTYFQNEAQLDKSGLPSDRFFAERPEGSVSTLKIQRTQQEDSAVYLCASSEWAGGDYGYTFGSGTRLTVV.

V gene TRBV5-4 combines with J gene TRBJ2-7, with 12 bases matching TRBD1. Per the germline V gene, CDR1 is SGHNT and CDR2 is YYREEE (reference sequence). CDR3 length: 15 amino acids. The ends lost 3 bases at V and 3 bases at J; junction bases unmatched: 4. The CDR3 sequence is CASSSGTGGVYEQYF. CDR3 DNA sequence: TGTGCCAGCAGCTCCGGGACAGGGGGCGTCTACGAGCAGTACTTC. Full variable domain (remainder filled in from reference TRBV5-4 and TRBJ2-7): ETGVTQSPTHLIKTRGQQVTLRCSSQSGHNTVSWYQQALGQGPQFIFQYYREEENGRGNFPPRFSGLQFPNYSSELNVNALELDDSALYLCASSSGTGGVYEQYFGPGTRLTVT.

The chain carries TRBV29-1 and TRBJ1-2; D perhaps matches TRBD1 (5 bases). Trimming left V 7 bases short and J 3 bases short, with 15 bases between. CDR1 is SQVTM, CDR2 ANQGSEA, per germline. This CDR3 is 13 amino acids long. Here the CDR3 reads CSGGDFGDYGYTF. The DNA of the CDR3 is TGCAGCGGGGGGGACTTTGGTGACTATGGCTACACCTTC.

This clone was counted once. This chain uses TRBV5-1 with TRBJ2-1; D remains unclear. The V gene lost 4 bases and the J gene lost 7 bases, with 12 bases spanning the gap. Looked up from germline, CDR1 is SGHRS and CDR2 is YFSETQ. This CDR3 is 13 amino acids long. CDR3 sequence reads: CASSVGFRNEQFF. CDR3 DNA: TGCGCCAGCAGCGTTGGTTTCCGAAATGAGCAGTTCTTC.